These T cell receptor beta chains were read from a single sample in a study of PD-1 blockade in mismatch repair-deficient tumors. Here immunoSEQ multiplex PCR was the method, and the copy in TCRdb shows in-frame clones only, minus some. In the table there are more than 95,000 clones, 86% of which are singletons. The sample in question was peripheral blood, obtained 44 weeks after starting pembrolizumab. Receptors were obtained from an adult with mismatch repair-deficient cancer. The CDR3 runs from the conserved cysteine through the conserved F or W. D genes are given only for firm matches. Clone size is given for some rows only: seen once, a few or many times, or a class if the clone is expanded.

NA	TRBV28	NA	TRBJ2-5	CASSSTGGVRETQYF	TGTGCCAGCAGCTCCACCGGGGGAGTAAGGGAGACCCAGTACTTC
NA	TRBV5-1	NA	TRBJ1-1	CASSLPRVGTEAFF	TGCGCCAGCAGCTTGCCGCGGGTGGGCACTGAAGCTTTCTTT
NA	TRBV6-1	TRBD2	TRBJ2-3	CASTRLALTTDTQYF	TGTGCCAGCACCAGACTAGCGCTTACCACAGATACGCAGTATTTT
NA	TRBV7-9	NA	TRBJ1-5	CASSLVLGEGNQPQHF	TGTGCCAGCAGCTTAGTTTTAGGGGAGGGAAATCAGCCCCAGCATTTT
NA	TRBV4-1	TRBD2	TRBJ2-2	CASSHPGLVDTGELFF	TGCGCCAGCAGCCACCCGGGACTAGTGGACACCGGGGAGCTGTTTTTT
NA	TRBV27	TRBD1	TRBJ2-1	CASLPTPCLVVASWDRGYNEQFF	TGTGCCAGCCTACCAACTCCGTGTTTAGTTGTTGCATCGTGGGACAGGGGCTACAATGAGCAGTTCTTC
few	TRBV5-6	NA	TRBJ2-7	CASSEDGSVYEQYF	TGTGCCAGCAGTGAAGACGGATCCGTTTACGAGCAGTACTTC
once	TRBV19	TRBD2	TRBJ2-7	CASSTTSGAKPYSYEQYF	TGTGCCAGTAGTACCACTAGCGGGGCAAAACCGTACTCCTACGAGCAGTACTTC
NA	TRBV19	NA	TRBJ2-3	CASGNVGADTQYF	TGTGCCAGTGGGAACGTAGGCGCAGATACGCAGTATTTT
NA	TRBV4-2	NA	TRBJ2-6	CASREGGSGANVLTF	TGTGCCAGCAGAGAGGGGGGCTCTGGGGCCAACGTCCTGACTTTC
NA	TRBV6-5	NA	TRBJ2-5	CASSYSSGQETQYF	TGTGCCAGCAGTTACTCTAGCGGCCAAGAGACCCAGTACTTC
NA	TRBV11-3	NA	TRBJ2-1	CASSLTYYEQFF	TGTGCCAGCAGTCTGACGTATTATGAGCAGTTCTTC
NA	TRBV7-9	NA	TRBJ1-3	CASSPWGTERNTIYF	TGTGCCAGCAGCCCTTGGGGGACGGAGAGAAACACCATATATTTT
once	TRBV11-2	NA	TRBJ2-7	CASSPLNLEQYF	TGTGCCAGCAGCCCGCTTAACCTCGAGCAGTACTTC
NA	TRBV28	TRBD2	TRBJ2-3	CASSPRGGPSTDTQYF	TGTGCCAGCAGTCCCCGGGGGGGGCCCAGCACAGATACGCAGTATTTT
NA	TRBV28	NA	TRBJ1-1	CASSLFASMNTEAFF	TGTGCCAGCAGTTTATTCGCTTCAATGAACACTGAAGCTTTCTTT
NA	TRBV5-8	NA	TRBJ2-3	CASSLAPRSTQYF	TGTGCCAGCAGCTTGGCCCCTCGAAGTACGCAGTATTTT
NA	TRBV28	NA	TRBJ1-4	CASSLSQGREKLFF	TGTGCCAGCAGTTTATCACAGGGTCGGGAAAAACTGTTTTTT
NA	TRBV7-3	NA	TRBJ1-1	CASSPDQYTEAFF	TGTGCCAGCAGCCCCGATCAGTACACTGAAGCTTTCTTT
NA	TRBV12-5	TRBD1	TRBJ1-2	CASGMGQGRSYGYTF	TGTGCTAGTGGTATGGGACAGGGCCGCTCCTATGGCTACACCTTC
NA	TRBV30	NA	TRBJ2-1	CAWSVVNRARNEQFF	TGTGCCTGGAGTGTAGTAAACAGGGCGAGGAATGAGCAGTTCTTC
NA	TRBV2	NA	TRBJ2-3	CASSDLISTDTQYF	TGTGCCAGCAGTGACTTGATCAGCACAGATACGCAGTATTTT
NA	TRBV29-1	NA	TRBJ2-7	CSVQTGRTYEQYF	TGCAGCGTGCAGACAGGCCGAACCTACGAGCAGTACTTC
NA	TRBV27	NA	TRBJ2-2	CASSLGLTGELFF	TGTGCCAGCAGTCTCGGGTTGACCGGGGAGCTGTTTTTT
NA	TRBV10-2	NA	TRBJ1-4	CASSESSYLFF	TGCGCCAGCAGTGAGTCCTCGTACCTGTTTTTT
NA	TRBV7-3	NA	TRBJ2-7	CASSLTGADEQYF	TGTGCCAGCAGCTTAACGGGAGCGGACGAGCAGTACTTC